This T cell receptor beta chain was obtained from a study of OX40 agonist ivuxolimab in advanced cancers. Study-level information: Therapy given before enrollment (anti-PD-1, anti-PD-L1 or anti-CTLA-4) was allowed, and over 35% had some. Overall study results and limits: Relative to CD4+, CD8+ T cells held more expanded clones on average.

The J segment lost 10 bases and the V segment lost 2 bases, leaving 8 bases of the junction unmatched. CDR1 is SGHKS, CDR2 YYEKEE, per germline (reference sequence). The CDR3 runs 14 residues. As for this clone: Its antigen is unknown.

Some clones are missing from TCRdb's copy, which holds only in-frame ones; the method was immunoSEQ multiplex PCR. In the table there are about 72,000 clones, around 91% of which are singletons. The sample here was CD4+ or CD8+ T cells sorted from blood, taken in a trial of the OX40 agonist ivuxolimab. The V and J genes are TRBV5-5 and TRBJ2-1; 8 positions match TRBD2. The TCR sequence derives from an adult with an advanced solid tumor such as melanoma, head and neck, liver or kidney cancer. The CDR3: CASSFFSGTREQFF. The CDR3 DNA follows: TGTGCCAGCAGCTTCTTTAGCGGGACTCGGGAGCAGTTCTTC.